Shown below are 28 T cell receptor beta chains from a single sample sequenced in a study of blood T cell repertoires in COVID-19. Here immunoSEQ multiplex PCR was the method, and the copy in TCRdb shows in-frame clones only, minus some. Found here are approximately 30,000 clones, 84% of them singletons; the top ten hold approximately 15%. Sequenced: peripheral blood. These receptor sequences come from a man aged 65 to 85 with active COVID-19.

V usage is TRBV24-1 and J usage is TRBJ2-7, with 8 bases aligning to TRBD1. This CDR3 spans 14 amino acids. V lost 11 bases to trimming and J lost 3 bases; unmatched junction nucleotides: 11. Germline V gene lookup returns CDR1 KGHDR and CDR2 SFDVKD. The DNA for the CDR3 is TGTGCCAGCTCCAGGGGGCCAGTCGACTACGAGCAGTACTTC. It translates to CASSRGPVDYEQYF.

There are a few counts of this clone. V is TRBV6-1 and J is TRBJ1-4, with D possibly being TRBD1 (5 bases). The V gene lost 2 bases and the J gene lost 8 bases, with 21 bases spanning the gap. Germline CDR1 reads MNHNS; CDR2 reads SASEGT. This CDR3 comprises 17 residues. The CDR3 loop is CASSEQIEPGMREKLFF. CDR3 sequence (DNA): TGTGCCAGCAGTGAACAGATAGAGCCAGGGATGAGGGAAAAACTGTTTTTT.

This chain connects TRBV28 to TRBJ1-5, with 7 bases fitting TRBD1. Germline V CDR1 and CDR2: MDHEN, SYDVKM. The CDR3 consists of 14 residues. V gave up 8 bases and J gave up 0 bases; unmatched junction bases: 4. CDR3 sequence reads: CASWTGYSNQPQHF. The CDR3 bases are TGTGCCAGCTGGACAGGATATAGCAATCAGCCCCAGCATTTT.

This sequence joins TRBV5-4 and TRBJ2-3; D not certain. CDR3 length equals 15 residues. Germline V gene sequence: CDR1 SGHNT, CDR2 YYREEE (reference sequence). Deletions cut 3 bases from V and 1 base from J, with 12 bases between. The CDR3 nucleotides read TGTGCCAGCAGCTCGCGAGGCTCCCGCACAGATACGCAGTATTTT. Its translation: CASSSRGSRTDTQYF.

The chain recombines TRBV5-4 with TRBJ1-1, with a possible D match to TRBD1 (6 bases). V lost 3 bases, J lost 1 base, and 7 bases lay in between. The CDR3 is 13 amino acids. Germline CDR1 SGHNT, CDR2 YYREEE (reference sequence). CDR3 protein: CASSWDKNTEAFF. CDR3 DNA: TGTGCCAGCAGCTGGGACAAGAACACTGAAGCTTTCTTT.

The chain recombines TRBV7-8 with TRBJ1-1, with 9 bases fitting TRBD1. CDR1 is SGHVS, CDR2 FQNEAQ, per germline. The trim removed 2 bases at V and 7 bases at J, leaving 8 bases unmatched. The CDR3 has 15 amino acids. CDR3 protein: CASSLLQGAVGEAFF. CDR3 in DNA: TGTGCCAGCAGCTTACTACAGGGGGCGGTAGGTGAAGCTTTCTTT.

CDR3 coding DNA: TGTGCCAGCAGCCAGTTAGCAGCAGCCCTCGGGGATACGCAGTATTTT. It is translated as CASSQLAAALGDTQYF. J is TRBJ2-3 and V is TRBV3-1 (or the pseudogene TRBV3-2); D call uncertain. Trimming took 3 bases from V and 6 from J, leaving 19 bases between them. CDR3 length: 16 amino acids. The germline V gene has CDR1 LGHDT and CDR2 YNNKEL (reference sequence).

The chain is built from TRBV4-2 and TRBJ2-7; 9 bases agree with TRBD1. This CDR3 contains 15 residues. The germline V gene has CDR1 LGHNA and CDR2 YNFKEQ. V lost 5 bases to trimming and J lost 4 bases; unmatched junction nucleotides: 9. Here the CDR3 DNA reads TGTGCCAGCAGCTTATACAGGGGGCTTGGTTACGAGCAGTACTTC. Its translation is CASSLYRGLGYEQYF.

This chain uses TRBV9 with TRBJ1-2, with TRBD1 matching 10 bases. Trimming cost V 4 bases and J 0 bases; bases outside gene matches: 3. Germline CDR1 is SGDLS and CDR2 is YYNGEE. This CDR3 is built from 15 residues. DNA for the CDR3: TGTGCCAGCAGCCTAGGGACAGGGGCTAACTATGGCTACACCTTC. It yields the protein CASSLGTGANYGYTF.

The V gene is TRBV18, the J gene TRBJ2-5; 9 bases are shared with TRBD2. With 3 bases clipped from V and 5 bases from J, the junction kept 1 base outside the gene matches. The germline CDR1 and CDR2 sequences are KGHSH and LQKENI. The CDR3 totals 13 residues. CDR3 sequence: CASSPSGGETQYF. DNA of the CDR3: TGTGCCAGCTCACCGAGCGGGGGGGAGACCCAGTACTTC.

The genes are TRBV12-5 and TRBJ1-1; perhaps TRBD1 as D (5 bases). V was trimmed by 7 bases and J by 1 base, leaving 10 bases between them. The CDR3 is made up of 13 amino acids. From germline, CDR1 is LGHNT and CDR2 FRNRAP. CDR3 nucleotide sequence: TGTGCTAGTGTTCATACAGGGAACACTGAAGCTTTCTTT. Encoded protein: CASVHTGNTEAFF.

This chain connects TRBV29-1 to TRBJ2-3, with TRBD2 matching 8 bases. The CDR3 runs 14 residues. V lost 4 bases, J lost 5 bases, and 8 bases stayed unmatched. Germline CDR1 is SQVTM and CDR2 is ANQGSEA. In DNA form, the CDR3 reads TGCAGCGTTGGTCCGGGGGGGCCAGGAGATACGCAGTATTTT. It codes for CSVGPGGPGDTQYF.

This clone was recorded only once. The chain employs TRBV7-2 and TRBJ1-1; unclear D gene. Germline loops: CDR1 SGHTA, CDR2 FQGNSA. Trimming pared 2 bases from V and 2 bases from J, leaving 12 bases between. This CDR3 has 15 residues. The DNA for the CDR3 is TGTGCCAGCAGCTTAAGGGTGGGAGTTAACACTGAAGCTTTCTTT. Translation: CASSLRVGVNTEAFF.

The chain couples TRBV6-4 to TRBJ2-3; 7 bases map to TRBD2. The germline V gene encodes CDR1 MRHNA and CDR2 SNTAGT. Germline trimming cut 0 bases from V and 2 bases from J; bases unmatched to any gene: 5. The CDR3 totals 16 residues. In DNA form, the CDR3 reads TGTGCCAGCAGTGACTCTGAACTAGCGTTCACAGATACGCAGTATTTT. Encoded protein: CASSDSELAFTDTQYF.

The chain joins TRBV11-3 to TRBJ1-1; D not resolved. The CDR3 length is 15 residues. Germline CDR1 and CDR2: SGHNT and YENEEA. With 4 bases removed from V and 1 base from J, the gap between germline ends came to 13 bases. The CDR3 DNA is TGTGCCAGCAGCTACTCCTCGGGTCGGAACACTGAAGCTTTCTTT. Amino acids: CASSYSSGRNTEAFF.

This clone was observed a single time. V usage is TRBV19 and J usage is TRBJ1-2; 7 positions agree with TRBD1. Per germline, CDR1 LNHDA and CDR2 SQIVND (reference sequence). Trimming cost V 3 bases and J 1 base; bases outside gene matches: 14. The CDR3 is 18 residues long. CDR3 sequence (DNA): TGTGCCAGTAGTATCGGGACAGACGATATGGTATTTAACTATGGCTACACCTTC. Its protein is CASSIGTDDMVFNYGYTF. The entire variable domain, with the rest obtained from reference TRBV19 and TRBJ1-2, is as follows: DGGITQSPKYLFRKEGQNVTLSCEQNLNHDAMYWYRQDPGQGLRLIYYSQIVNDFQKGDIAEGYSVSREKKESFPLTVTSAQKNPTAFYLCASSIGTDDMVFNYGYTFGSGTRLTVV.

This clone was picked up one time. The chain is built from TRBV14 and TRBJ1-1, with a weak D call TRBD1 (5 bases). The CDR3 is made up of 14 amino acids. Per the germline V gene, CDR1 is SGHDN and CDR2 is FVKESK. V lost 4 bases and J 2 bases, leaving 11 bases between the germline ends. CDR3 loop: CASSPQQANTEAFF. For the CDR3, the DNA is TGTGCCAGCAGCCCTCAACAGGCAAACACTGAAGCTTTCTTT.

The genes are TRBV6-5 and TRBJ2-6; 8 positions agree with TRBD2. V shed 7 bases and J 6 bases; nucleotides not matched to a gene: 8. The germline CDR1 and CDR2 sequences are MNHEY and SVGAGI. The CDR3 length is 15 residues. The CDR3 coding sequence is TGTGCCAGCATGTTCCGGGGGGGCCTGGCCAACGTCCTGACTTTC. Translation gives CASMFRGGLANVLTF.

The chain links TRBV4-2 to TRBJ1-3, with a weak D call TRBD1 (6 bases). Trimming took off 4 bases at V and 4 bases at J, with 20 bases between the two ends. The germline gives CDR1 LGHNA, CDR2 YNFKEQ. This CDR3 is built from 17 residues. The CDR3 loop reads CASSLRTDLVAGNTIYF. CDR3 coding DNA: TGTGCCAGCAGCCTCAGGACAGATTTGGTTGCAGGAAACACCATATATTTT.

This clone was detected once. V is TRBV15 and J is TRBJ1-1, with a tentative D call TRBD1 (6 bases). CDR1 and CDR2 (germline): LNHNV, YYDKDF (reference sequence). This CDR3 contains 15 residues. The V and J ends lost 5 bases and 3 bases respectively, with 16 bases between them. The CDR3 loop is CATSGGRTAHTEAFF. CDR3 DNA sequence: TGTGCCACCAGCGGCGGGCGGACAGCGCACACTGAAGCTTTCTTT.

This sequence joins TRBV19 and TRBJ2-6; 7 bases line up with TRBD2. Germline assignment: CDR1 LNHDA and CDR2 SQIVND (reference sequence). The CDR3 contains 16 residues. V was clipped by 7 bases and J by 0 bases; unmatched bases: 6. The CDR3 DNA reads TGTGCCAGTAAAGCTAGCGGAAGCTCTGGGGCCAACGTCCTGACTTTC. Its protein product is CASKASGSSGANVLTF.

The chain combines TRBV7-8 with TRBJ1-6; D not resolved. The V and J ends lost 2 bases and 8 bases respectively, with 7 bases between them. Germline V gene lookup returns CDR1 SGHVS and CDR2 FQNEAQ. The CDR3 sequence is 13 residues long. This chain's CDR3 is CASSLQFDSPLHF. The CDR3 nucleotides read TGTGCCAGCAGCTTACAGTTTGATTCACCCCTCCACTTT. Complete variable domain (other parts from reference TRBV7-8 and TRBJ1-6): GAGVSQSPRYKVAKRGQDVALRCDPISGHVSLFWYQQALGQGPEFLTYFQNEAQLDKSGLPSDRFFAERPEGSVSTLKIQRTQQEDSAVYLCASSLQFDSPLHFGNGTRLTVT.

This rearrangement joins TRBV5-5 to TRBJ2-1, with D perhaps TRBD2 (5 bases). This CDR3 is built from 14 residues. V was clipped by 2 bases and J by 8 bases, with 14 bases between them. The germline V gene encodes CDR1 SGHKS and CDR2 YYEKEE (reference sequence). The CDR3 loop reads CASSFSSLRDEQFF. CDR3 DNA sequence: TGTGCCAGCAGCTTTTCCAGCCTGAGGGATGAGCAGTTCTTC.

The chain uses TRBV6-5 and TRBJ2-7; a weak D match, TRBD2 (5 bases). V lost 5 bases, J lost 2 bases, and 16 bases lay in between. The CDR3 sequence is 15 residues long. CDR1 and CDR2 (germline): MNHEY, SVGAGI. This CDR3 is CASSPIATIAYEQYF. CDR3 in DNA: TGTGCCAGCAGTCCCATAGCGACAATCGCCTACGAGCAGTACTTC.

This clone came up a few times. J is TRBJ1-2 and V is TRBV4-3, with unresolved D. Looked up from germline, CDR1 is LGHNA and CDR2 is YSLEER. V lost 0 bases and J 3 bases, leaving 23 bases between the germline ends. The CDR3 runs 19 residues. The CDR3 region is CASSQDLSDFEGVDYGYTF. DNA for the CDR3: TGCGCCAGCAGCCAAGATCTAAGTGATTTCGAGGGAGTCGACTATGGCTACACCTTC.

CDR3 sequence: CASSVGGSYEQYF. As DNA, the CDR3 is TGTGCCAGCAGCGTAGGAGGTTCCTACGAGCAGTACTTC. V usage is TRBV9 and J usage is TRBJ2-7; D is ambiguous. This CDR3 contains 13 residues. Trimming removed 0 bases at V and 1 base at J, with 5 bases between. Germline CDR1 reads SGDLS; CDR2 reads YYNGEE.

Only a few counts were recorded for this clone. The gene calls are TRBV11-3 and TRBJ2-7; perhaps TRBD2 as D (5 bases). Germline V gene sequence: CDR1 SGHNT, CDR2 YENEEA. V lost 3 bases to trimming and J lost 1 base, with 10 bases between them. CDR3 length: 14 residues. As DNA, the CDR3 is TGTGCCAGCAGCTTCACGGGGTTATCCTACGAGCAGTACTTC. This translates into CASSFTGLSYEQYF.

V usage is TRBV27 and J usage is TRBJ2-1, with 7 bases lining up with TRBD2. The CDR3 length is 15 residues. Germline CDR1 is MNHEY and CDR2 is SMNVEV (reference sequence). V shed 0 bases, J shed 6 bases, and the junction held 5 bases outside the gene matches. The CDR3 spells CASSLSASGVNEQFF. DNA of the CDR3: TGTGCCAGCAGTTTATCCGCTAGCGGAGTCAATGAGCAGTTCTTC.